This TCR beta chain was documented in a study of OX40 agonist ivuxolimab in advanced cancers. Study-level results: At 0.1 to 3.0 mg/kg, clonal expansion of CD4+ and CD8+ blood T cells had occurred by week 6. Expanded clones were, on average, more numerous among CD8+ T cells than CD4+. The antigens recognized by the expanded peripheral T cells, that is their antigen specificity, were not determined.

The germline CDR1 and CDR2 sequences are SGHTA and FQGNSA. V lost 0 bases and J lost 0, with 9 bases in between. The CDR3 runs 16 residues. A remark on this clone: What it recognizes is unknown.

Produced via immunoSEQ multiplex PCR; TCRdb's table is partial and in-frame only. The table includes 66,000 or so clones, 87% detected once. This clonotype was sampled from an adult with an advanced solid tumor such as melanoma, head and neck, liver or kidney cancer. The specimen was CD4+ or CD8+ T cells sorted from blood, collected in a trial of the OX40 agonist ivuxolimab. The genes are TRBV7-2 and TRBJ1-3, with D hard to call. CDR3 nucleotide sequence: TGTGCCAGCAGCTTAGCAGGGAACCCCTCTGGAAACACCATATATTTT. Its translation: CASSLAGNPSGNTIYF.